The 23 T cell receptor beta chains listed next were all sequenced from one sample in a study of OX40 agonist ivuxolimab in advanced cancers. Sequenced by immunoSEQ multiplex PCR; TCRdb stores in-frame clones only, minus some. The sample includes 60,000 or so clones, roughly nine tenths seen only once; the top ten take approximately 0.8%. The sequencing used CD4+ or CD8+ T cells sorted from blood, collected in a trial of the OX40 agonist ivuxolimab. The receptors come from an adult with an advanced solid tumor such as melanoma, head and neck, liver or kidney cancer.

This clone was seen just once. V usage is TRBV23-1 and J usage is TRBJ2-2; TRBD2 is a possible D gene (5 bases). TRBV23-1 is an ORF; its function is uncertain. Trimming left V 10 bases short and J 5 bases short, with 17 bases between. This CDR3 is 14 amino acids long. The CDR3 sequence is CATGCEERTGELFF. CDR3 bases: TGCGCCACGGGATGTGAAGAGCGAACCGGGGAGCTGTTTTTT.

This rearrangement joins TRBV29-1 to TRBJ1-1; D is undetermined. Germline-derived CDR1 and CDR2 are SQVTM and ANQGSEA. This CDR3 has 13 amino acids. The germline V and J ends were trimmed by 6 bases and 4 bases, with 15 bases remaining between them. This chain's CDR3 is CSVVVQVSTEAFF. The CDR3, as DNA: TGCAGCGTCGTTGTCCAGGTCAGCACTGAAGCTTTCTTT.

The CDR3, as DNA: TGTGCCAGCAGCTTAGGGGTGGGGACGCAGTATTTT. It yields the protein CASSLGVGTQYF. The V gene is TRBV11-3, the J gene TRBJ2-3; D gene uncertain. The CDR3 covers 12 residues. V lost 1 base, J lost 9 bases, and 8 bases lay in between. The germline CDR1 and CDR2 sequences are SGHNT and YENEEA.

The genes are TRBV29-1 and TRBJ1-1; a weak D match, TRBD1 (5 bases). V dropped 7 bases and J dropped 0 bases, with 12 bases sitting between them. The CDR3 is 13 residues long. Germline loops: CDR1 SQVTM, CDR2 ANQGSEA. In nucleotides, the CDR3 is TGCAGCGCCCGACCGACAGTGAACACTGAAGCTTTCTTT. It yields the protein CSARPTVNTEAFF.

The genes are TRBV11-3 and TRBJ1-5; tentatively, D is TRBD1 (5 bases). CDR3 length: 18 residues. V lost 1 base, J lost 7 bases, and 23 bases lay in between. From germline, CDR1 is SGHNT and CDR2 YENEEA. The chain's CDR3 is CASSLVPLGQGGDQPQHF. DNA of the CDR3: TGTGCCAGCAGCTTAGTTCCCCTCGGGCAGGGAGGGGACCAGCCCCAGCATTTT.

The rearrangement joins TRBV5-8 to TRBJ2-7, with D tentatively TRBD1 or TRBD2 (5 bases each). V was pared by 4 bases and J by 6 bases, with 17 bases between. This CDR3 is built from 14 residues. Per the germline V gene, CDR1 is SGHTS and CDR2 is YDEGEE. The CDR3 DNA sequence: TGTGCCAGCAGCCCCGGGACCGCGCCTGCCGAGCAGTACTTC. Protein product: CASSPGTAPAEQYF.

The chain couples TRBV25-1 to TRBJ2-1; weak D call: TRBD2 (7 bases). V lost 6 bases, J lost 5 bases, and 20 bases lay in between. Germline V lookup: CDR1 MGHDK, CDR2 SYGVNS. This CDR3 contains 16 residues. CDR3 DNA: TGTGCCAGCAGCCTTAGGGGGGGTTTGGGTGACAATGAGCAGTTCTTC. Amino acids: CASSLRGGLGDNEQFF.

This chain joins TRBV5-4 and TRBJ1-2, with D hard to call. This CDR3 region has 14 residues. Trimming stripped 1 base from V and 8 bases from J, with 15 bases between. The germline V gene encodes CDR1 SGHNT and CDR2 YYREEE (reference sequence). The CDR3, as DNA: TGTGCCAGCAGCTTGTACACCCAGAGGATGGGCTACACCTTC. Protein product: CASSLYTQRMGYTF.

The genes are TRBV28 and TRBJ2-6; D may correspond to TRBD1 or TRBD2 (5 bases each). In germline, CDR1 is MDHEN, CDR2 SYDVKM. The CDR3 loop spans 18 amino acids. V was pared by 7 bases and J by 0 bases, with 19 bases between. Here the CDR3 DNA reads TGTGCCAGCACCCAAGGGACGGTCCTAAGCTCTGGGGCCAACGTCCTGACTTTC. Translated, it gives CASTQGTVLSSGANVLTF.

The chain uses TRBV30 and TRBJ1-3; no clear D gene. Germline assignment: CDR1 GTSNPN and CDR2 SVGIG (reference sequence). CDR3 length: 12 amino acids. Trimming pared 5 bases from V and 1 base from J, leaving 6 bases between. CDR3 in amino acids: CAWGRSGNTIYF. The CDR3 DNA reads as TGTGCCTGGGGACGGTCTGGAAACACCATATATTTT.

CDR3 DNA: TGTGCCAGCAGGCGCGACACAGGGTACGCCGGGGAGCTGTTTTTT. This gives the protein CASRRDTGYAGELFF. The genes are TRBV7-3 and TRBJ2-2; tentatively, D is TRBD1 (6 bases). Germline CDR1 is SGHTA and CDR2 is FQGTGA. The CDR3 is 15 residues long. V lost 6 bases and J 6 bases, leaving 17 bases between the germline ends.

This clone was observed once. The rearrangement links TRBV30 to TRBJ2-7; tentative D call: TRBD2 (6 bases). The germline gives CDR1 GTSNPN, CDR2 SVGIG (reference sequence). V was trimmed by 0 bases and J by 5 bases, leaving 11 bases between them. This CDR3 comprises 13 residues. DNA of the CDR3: TGTGCCTGGAGTGTTCCGGGAGTGGACGAGCAGTACTTC. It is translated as CAWSVPGVDEQYF.

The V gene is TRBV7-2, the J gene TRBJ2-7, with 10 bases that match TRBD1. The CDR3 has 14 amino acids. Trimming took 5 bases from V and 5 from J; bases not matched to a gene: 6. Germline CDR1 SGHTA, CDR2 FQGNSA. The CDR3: CASSLRQGANEQYF. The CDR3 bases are TGTGCCAGCAGCCTCAGACAGGGGGCCAACGAGCAGTACTTC.

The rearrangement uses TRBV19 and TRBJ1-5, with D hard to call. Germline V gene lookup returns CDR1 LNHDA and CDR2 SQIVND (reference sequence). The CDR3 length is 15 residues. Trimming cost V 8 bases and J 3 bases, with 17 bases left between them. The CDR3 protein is CASHDYVRTNQPQHF. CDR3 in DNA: TGTGCCAGTCACGACTACGTGAGGACCAATCAGCCCCAGCATTTT.

The chain's CDR3 is CASSVGQGAGANVLTF. CDR3 nucleotides: TGTGCCAGCAGCGTAGGACAGGGAGCTGGGGCCAACGTCCTGACTTTC. The chain carries TRBV9 and TRBJ2-6; 7 bases line up with TRBD1. The CDR3 contains 16 residues. CDR1 SGDLS and CDR2 YYNGEE come from the germline V gene. The J segment lost 2 bases and the V segment lost 0 bases, leaving 2 bases of the junction unmatched.

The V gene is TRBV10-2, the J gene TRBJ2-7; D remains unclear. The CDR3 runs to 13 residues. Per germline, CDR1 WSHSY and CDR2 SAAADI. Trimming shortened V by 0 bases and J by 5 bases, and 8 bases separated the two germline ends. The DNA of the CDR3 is TGCGCCAGCAGTGAGTCGGCGATGAACGAGCAGTACTTC. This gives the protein CASSESAMNEQYF.

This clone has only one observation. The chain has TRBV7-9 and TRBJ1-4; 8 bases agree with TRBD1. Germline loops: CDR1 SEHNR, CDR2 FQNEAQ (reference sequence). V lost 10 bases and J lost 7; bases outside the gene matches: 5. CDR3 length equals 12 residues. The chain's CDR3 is CATTGGGEKLFF. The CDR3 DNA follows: TGTGCCACTACAGGGGGGGGTGAAAAACTGTTTTTT. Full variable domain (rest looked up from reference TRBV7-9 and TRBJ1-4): DTGVSQNPRHKITKRGQNVTFRCDPISEHNRLYWYRQTLGQGPEFLTYFQNEAQLEKSRLLSDRFSAERPKGSFSTLEIQRTEQGDSAMYLCATTGGGEKLFFGSGTQLSVL.

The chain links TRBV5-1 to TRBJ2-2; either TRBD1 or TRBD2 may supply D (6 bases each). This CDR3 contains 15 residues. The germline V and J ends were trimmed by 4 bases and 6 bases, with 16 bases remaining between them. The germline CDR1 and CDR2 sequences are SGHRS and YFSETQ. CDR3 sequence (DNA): TGCGCCAGCAGCCCCGGTGGGGGGCGCGCCGGGGAGCTGTTTTTT. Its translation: CASSPGGGRAGELFF.

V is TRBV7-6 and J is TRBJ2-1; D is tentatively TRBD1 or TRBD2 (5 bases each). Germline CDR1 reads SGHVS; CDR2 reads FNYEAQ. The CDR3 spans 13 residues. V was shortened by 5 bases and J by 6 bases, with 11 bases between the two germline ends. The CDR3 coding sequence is TGTGCCAGCAGCCGGGACCCCCGCAATGAGCAGTTCTTC. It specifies CASSRDPRNEQFF.

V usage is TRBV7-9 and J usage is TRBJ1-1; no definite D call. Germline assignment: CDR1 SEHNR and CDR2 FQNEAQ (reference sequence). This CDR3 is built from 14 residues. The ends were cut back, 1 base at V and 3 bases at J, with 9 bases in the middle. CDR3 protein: CASSLGHIDTEAFF. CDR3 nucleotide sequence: TGTGCCAGCAGCTTAGGTCATATCGACACTGAAGCTTTCTTT.

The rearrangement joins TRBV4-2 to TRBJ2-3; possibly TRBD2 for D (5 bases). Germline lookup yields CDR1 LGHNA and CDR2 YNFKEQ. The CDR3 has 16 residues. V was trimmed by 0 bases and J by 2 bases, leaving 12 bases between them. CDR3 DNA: TGTGCCAGCAGCCAAGAAGGCAGCGGATTCACAGATACGCAGTATTTT. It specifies CASSQEGSGFTDTQYF.

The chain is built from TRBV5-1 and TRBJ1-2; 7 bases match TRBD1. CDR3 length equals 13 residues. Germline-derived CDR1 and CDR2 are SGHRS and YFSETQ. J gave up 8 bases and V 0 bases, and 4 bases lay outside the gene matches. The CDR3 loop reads CASSLARDRGYTF. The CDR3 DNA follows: TGCGCCAGCAGCTTGGCCAGGGACAGAGGCTACACCTTC. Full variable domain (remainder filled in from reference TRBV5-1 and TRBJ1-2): KAGVTQTPRYLIKTRGQQVTLSCSPISGHRSVSWYQQTPGQGLQFLFEYFSETQRNKGNFPGRFSGRQFSNSRSEMNVSTLELGDSALYLCASSLARDRGYTFGSGTRLTVV.

CDR3 in DNA: TGTGCCAGCAGCGCCCACGAGGACAGGGCAATTTCGCGGTACTTC. This sequence encodes CASSAHEDRAISRYF. The rearrangement links TRBV5-6 to TRBJ2-7; 8 bases are a match to TRBD1. Trimming took 4 bases from V and 12 from J; bases not matched to a gene: 18. The CDR3 length is 15 residues. Per germline, CDR1 SGHDT and CDR2 YYEEEE.